This TCR beta chain was observed in a study of shared clonotypes between healthy human individuals. Points from the study as a whole: Rarefaction demonstrated incomplete sorted-subset sequencing despite large depth.

Clones were sequenced by immunoSEQ multiplex PCR, and TCRdb holds only the in-frame ones, with some missing. Of roughly 100,000 clones listed, about 72% are singletons. The V gene's germline CDR1 is SGHTS and CDR2 YDEGEE. Between the trimmed V and J ends, which lost 4 bases and 6 bases, there was a span of 9 bases. The CDR3 runs to 12 residues. Concerning this clone itself: Its antigen is not identified.

This sequence was found in a woman in her twenties or thirties in good health. Sequenced: memory CD8+ T cells sorted from blood. Subset denoted: CD45RO+ cells pooled with CCR7-negative TemRA cells. J is TRBJ2-3 and V is TRBV5-8, with a possible D match to TRBD2 (5 bases). The CDR3 protein is CASSPDWDTQYF. The CDR3 region has the DNA TGTGCCAGCAGCCCGGACTGGGATACGCAGTATTTT.